The sequence of this T cell receptor beta chain was determined in a study of a mutant IDH1 vaccine in newly diagnosed glioma. At the level of the study: Patients received vaccination from 4-6 weeks after radiotherapy alone, or with temozolomide cycles. Earlier care involved radiotherapy, temozolomide, or both, and the majority received both. Treated patients, 62.5% male and around 40% female, averaged about 40 years of age.

Note on this clone: As yet, its antigen is unknown.

Time point denoted: week 35, safety follow-up. Doses consisted of 300 ug of mutant IDH1 20-mer peptide each, paired with topical imiquimod. The patients were given eight vaccinations, one each in weeks 1, 3, 5, 7, 11, 15, 19 and 23. The method was immunoSEQ multiplex PCR; TCRdb's version includes in-frame clones alone and lacks a portion of them. Of 40,000 to 55,000 clones listed, about 82% are singletons. Unmatched junction bases numbered 5, after V lost 3 bases and J lost 8 bases. Germline CDR1 and CDR2: KGHSH and LQKENI. CDR3 length: 15 amino acids. The chain couples TRBV18 to TRBJ2-1; 12 bases fit TRBD2. This clonotype originated in a man aged 35 to 55 with glioma. This material consisted of PBMCs, taken from a glioma patient whose treatment included an IDH1 peptide vaccine. The CDR3 coding sequence is TGTGCCAGCTCACCTCGACTAGCGGGGGTTGATGAGCAGTTCTTC. This sequence encodes CASSPRLAGVDEQFF.